Listed below are T cell receptor beta chains from one sample, sequenced in a study of T cell clones after liver transplantation. Repertoires were generated with immunoSEQ multiplex PCR, while TCRdb's copy carries only in-frame clones and drops some. The sample carries roughly 67,000 clones, approximately 92% recorded once. This specimen consisted of CD4+ T cells from blood, obtained around 27 months after liver transplant. The receptors come from a human patient who received a liver transplant. The T cells may partly be graft donor cells. CDR3s include the opening cysteine and the closing phenylalanine or tryptophan. The D gene is left open where the match is weak. Where a row states a size, it is once, few, many or the class of an expanded clone; other rows omit it.

j_gene,d_gene,abundance,v_gene,CDR3nt,CDR3aa
TRBJ1-2,NA,NA,TRBV5-1,TGCGCCAGCAGCTTGGAATTTTCTGGCTACACCTTC,CASSLEFSGYTF
TRBJ2-2,NA,NA,TRBV11-2,TGTGCCAGCAGCTCGTTTGGCACCGGGGAGCTGTTTTTT,CASSSFGTGELFF
TRBJ2-3,TRBD1,NA,TRBV7-9,TGTGCCAGCAGCTTTCAGGGGGCCCTCACAGATACGCAGTATTTT,CASSFQGALTDTQYF
TRBJ2-1,TRBD2,NA,TRBV23-1,TGCGCCAGCAGTCAATCGAAGGGACTAGCGGGTAACAATGAGCAGTTCTTC,CASSQSKGLAGNNEQFF
TRBJ2-2,TRBD2,NA,TRBV29-1,TGCAGCGCCCGACTAGCGGGACTGAACACCGGGGAGCTGTTTTTT,CSARLAGLNTGELFF
TRBJ1-5,NA,NA,TRBV19,TGTGCCAGTAGTAGGGTTTGGCGAGATCAGCCCCAGCATTTT,CASSRVWRDQPQHF
TRBJ2-7,TRBD1,NA,TRBV5-1,TGCGCCAGCAGCAAAGAACGGTGGACAGGGGATCGCTACGAGCAGTACTTC,CASSKERWTGDRYEQYF
TRBJ2-3,NA,NA,TRBV5-4,TGTGCCAGCAGCCTAAGCAGGGGGGGCACAGATACGCAGTATTTT,CASSLSRGGTDTQYF
TRBJ2-5,NA,NA,TRBV5-4,TGTGCCAGCAGCTTGTTCCAGATACAAGAGACCCAGTACTTC,CASSLFQIQETQYF
TRBJ2-1,NA,NA,TRBV12-5,TGTGCTAGTGGTCTCCCCCGGGGGACCCACAATGAGCAGTTCTTC,CASGLPRGTHNEQFF
TRBJ1-1,NA,NA,TRBV2,TGTGCCAGCAGTGAATCTAGTGGGTCTTCTGAAGCTTTCTTT,CASSESSGSSEAFF
TRBJ1-2,TRBD1,few,TRBV13,TGTGCCAGCAGCATACAGGGGCCAATTAACTATGGCTACACCTTC,CASSIQGPINYGYTF
TRBJ2-1,TRBD1,NA,TRBV5-1,TGCGCCAGCAGTTATAGGGGGCCGAACTACAATGAGCAGTTCTTC,CASSYRGPNYNEQFF
TRBJ2-2,TRBD2,NA,TRBV2,TGTGCCAGCAGTGGGACTAGCGGGAGTGCCGGGGAGCTGTTTTTT,CASSGTSGSAGELFF
TRBJ1-5,NA,NA,TRBV28,TGTGCCAGCAGTTTAGCAGGGCTTGTAAGCAATCAGCCCCAGCATTTT,CASSLAGLVSNQPQHF
TRBJ2-7,NA,NA,TRBV19,TGTGCCAGTAGTATACGTGGGGCAGACACTCCCTACGAGCAGTACTTC,CASSIRGADTPYEQYF
TRBJ2-7,TRBD1,NA,TRBV6-4,TGTGCCAGCACTAGACAGGGGGCGCGTCGGAGCTCCTACGAGCAGTACTTC,CASTRQGARRSSYEQYF